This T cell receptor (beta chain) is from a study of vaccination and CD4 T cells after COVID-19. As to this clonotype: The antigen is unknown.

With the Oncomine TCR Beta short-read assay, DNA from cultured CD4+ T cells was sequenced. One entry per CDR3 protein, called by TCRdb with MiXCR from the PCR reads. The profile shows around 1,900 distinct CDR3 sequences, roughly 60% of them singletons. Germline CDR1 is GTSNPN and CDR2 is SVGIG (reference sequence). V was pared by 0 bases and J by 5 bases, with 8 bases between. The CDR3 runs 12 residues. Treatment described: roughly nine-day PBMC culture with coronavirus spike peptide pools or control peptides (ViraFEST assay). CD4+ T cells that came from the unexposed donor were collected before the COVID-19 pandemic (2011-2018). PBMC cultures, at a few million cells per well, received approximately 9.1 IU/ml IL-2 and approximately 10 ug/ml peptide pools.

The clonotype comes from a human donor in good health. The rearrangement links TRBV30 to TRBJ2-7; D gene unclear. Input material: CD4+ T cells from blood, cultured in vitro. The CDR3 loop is CAWSVVRDEQYF. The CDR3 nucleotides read TGTGCCTGGAGTGTAGTTAGGGACGAGCAGTACTTC.